These 27 T cell receptor beta chains were sequenced from one sample in a study of blood T cell repertoires in COVID-19. Data came from immunoSEQ multiplex PCR; TCRdb stores just in-frame clones and leaves some out. This sample carries tens of thousands of clones, 80% to 90% of them seen once, and the ten largest clones take about 43%. Sequencing was carried out using peripheral blood. The receptor source for this set is a woman aged 55-75 years with COVID-19, enrolled during active disease.

The chain employs TRBV27 and TRBJ1-2; the match to TRBD1 covers 7 bases. CDR1 is MNHEY and CDR2 is SMNVEV in the germline V gene (reference sequence). After removal of 6 bases from V and 5 bases from J, the junction contained 9 bases not matched to a gene. The CDR3 extends over 14 amino acids. The CDR3 loop reads CASRPFGTEYGYTF. The DNA of the CDR3 is TGTGCCAGCAGACCATTCGGGACAGAGTATGGCTACACCTTC.

The chain recombines TRBV2 with TRBJ2-7, with TRBD2 matching over 7 bases. The V gene end was trimmed by 6 bases and the J gene end by 6 bases; junction bases not matched to a gene: 2. The CDR3 length is 11 residues. Germline values: CDR1 SNHLY, CDR2 FYNNEI. CDR3 sequence: CASSWEGEQYF. The CDR3, as DNA: TGTGCCAGCAGCTGGGAGGGCGAGCAGTACTTC.

The rearrangement uses TRBV27 and TRBJ2-7; 7 nucleotides agree with TRBD1. The V gene end was trimmed by 3 bases and the J gene end by 3 bases; junction bases not matched to a gene: 8. Germline-derived CDR1 and CDR2 are MNHEY and SMNVEV (reference sequence). The CDR3 runs 15 residues. The CDR3 spells CASSFGRQGNYEQYF. CDR3 sequence (DNA): TGTGCCAGCAGTTTCGGCCGACAGGGCAACTACGAGCAGTACTTC.

This chain links TRBV14 with TRBJ2-2, with 9 bases identical to TRBD1. V shed 2 bases and J 1 base; nucleotides not matched to a gene: 5. Per germline, CDR1 SGHDN and CDR2 FVKESK. The CDR3 spans 17 residues. The CDR3 nucleotides read TGTGCCAGCAGCCAAACTTGGGGACAGGGGAACACCGGGGAGCTGTTTTTT. It is translated as CASSQTWGQGNTGELFF.

The CDR3 is CASSDRQPRYTF. The CDR3 coding sequence is TGTGCCAGTTCCGACAGGCAGCCGCGCTACACCTTC. This chain links TRBV19 with TRBJ1-2; D may be TRBD1 (6 bases). Germline V gene lookup returns CDR1 LNHDA and CDR2 SQIVND (reference sequence). V shed 8 bases and J shed 9 bases, with 16 bases lying between them. The CDR3 is 12 residues long.

The chain combines TRBV27 with TRBJ2-5; D is possibly TRBD2 (5 bases). The CDR3 has 13 amino acids. The germline V gene encodes CDR1 MNHEY and CDR2 SMNVEV (reference sequence). V lost 6 bases to trimming and J lost 4 bases, with 12 bases between them. CDR3 sequence: CASRHPGVETQYF. The CDR3 DNA is TGTGCCAGCAGGCACCCCGGGGTAGAGACCCAGTACTTC.

The rearrangement joins TRBV12-5 to TRBJ1-3; D is unresolved. V shed 6 bases and J shed 0 bases, with 24 bases lying between them. The CDR3 runs 19 residues. Per the germline V gene, CDR1 is LGHNT and CDR2 is FRNRAP. The CDR3 sequence is CASGQNTRTDPFSGNTIYF. The CDR3 DNA follows: TGTGCTAGTGGCCAAAACACTAGGACGGATCCATTCTCTGGAAACACCATATATTTT.

The rearrangement joins TRBV2 to TRBJ2-7, with 8 bases that match TRBD1. The CDR3 is 13 amino acids. Germline V CDR1 and CDR2: SNHLY, FYNNEI. Trimming cost V 6 bases and J 2 bases; bases outside gene matches: 3. The CDR3 spells CASRRGQAYEQYF. DNA for the CDR3: TGTGCCAGCAGACGGGGACAGGCCTACGAGCAGTACTTC.

There are a few counts of this clone. The chain recombines TRBV7-2 with TRBJ1-5; tentatively, D is TRBD1 (6 bases). CDR1 SGHTA and CDR2 FQGNSA come from the germline V gene. The V gene lost 5 bases and the J gene lost 4 bases, with 15 bases spanning the gap. The CDR3 spans 15 residues. CDR3 in amino acids: CASSLQGGMNQPQHF. In nucleotides, the CDR3 is TGTGCCAGCAGCCTACAGGGAGGGATGAATCAGCCCCAGCATTTT.

The chain employs TRBV2 and TRBJ1-6; a weak D match, TRBD1 (5 bases). Germline V gene data show CDR1 as SNHLY and CDR2 as FYNNEI. The CDR3 consists of 18 residues. Deletions cut 4 bases from V and 0 bases from J, with 16 bases between. The CDR3 DNA reads TGTGCCAGCAGTGTCCACGGGGACGGGAGCTCCTATAATTCACCCCTCCACTTT. The encoded protein is CASSVHGDGSSYNSPLHF.

The J gene is TRBJ2-3, the V gene TRBV9, with 7 bases that match TRBD2. The CDR3 is made up of 15 amino acids. Germline CDR1 and CDR2: SGDLS and YYNGEE. J gave up 1 base and V 4 bases, and 6 bases lay outside the gene matches. Written as DNA, the CDR3 is TGTGCCAGCAGCCGGGGGGACCCCGGCACAGATACGCAGTATTTT. Its protein product is CASSRGDPGTDTQYF.

The chain has TRBV6-2 or TRBV6-3 and TRBJ2-7, with D possibly matching TRBD2 (5 bases). Trimming removed 6 bases at V and 2 bases at J, with 20 bases between. The germline V gene encodes CDR1 MNHEY and CDR2 SVGEGT. The length of the CDR3 is 16 residues. CDR3 sequence reads: CASSSQKLGEAYEQYF. The CDR3 coding sequence is TGTGCCAGCAGCTCCCAGAAGTTGGGAGAGGCCTACGAGCAGTACTTC.

The rearrangement uses TRBV27 and TRBJ2-1, with TRBD2 matching 13 bases. Unmatched junction bases numbered 12, after V lost 6 bases and J lost 7 bases. This CDR3 has 17 amino acids. Looked up from germline, CDR1 is MNHEY and CDR2 is SMNVEV (reference sequence). Written as DNA, the CDR3 is TGTGCCAGCAGGAAAACCGCGGGACTAGCGGGATTGAATGAGCAGTTCTTC. This translates into CASRKTAGLAGLNEQFF.

The CDR3, as DNA: TGTGCCATCAGTGAGTCGGGGACTAGCGGGCCGCTTAGCACCGGGGAGCTGTTTTTT. This encodes CAISESGTSGPLSTGELFF. The chain is built from TRBV10-3 and TRBJ2-2; TRBD2 matches at 12 bases. The ends lost 0 bases at V and 4 bases at J; junction bases unmatched: 9. In germline, CDR1 is ENHRY, CDR2 SYGVKD. CDR3 length: 19 residues.

V and J are TRBV5-1 and TRBJ1-1, with TRBD1 identical over 9 bases. The CDR3 runs to 17 residues. V lost 2 bases, J lost 0 bases, and 8 bases stayed unmatched. CDR1 and CDR2 (germline): SGHRS, YFSETQ. The CDR3 loop reads CASSFLGQGRMNTEAFF. The CDR3 DNA sequence: TGCGCCAGCAGCTTCCTGGGACAGGGACGAATGAACACTGAAGCTTTCTTT. Supplemented by reference TRBV5-1 and TRBJ1-1, the full variable domain reads KAGVTQTPRYLIKTRGQQVTLSCSPISGHRSVSWYQQTPGQGLQFLFEYFSETQRNKGNFPGRFSGRQFSNSRSEMNVSTLELGDSALYLCASSFLGQGRMNTEAFFGQGTRLTVV.

V is TRBV2 and J is TRBJ2-6; TRBD1 might be the D (6 bases). This CDR3 region has 17 residues. The ends were cut back, 2 bases at V and 0 bases at J, with 11 bases in the middle. CDR1 and CDR2 (germline): SNHLY, FYNNEI. In nucleotides, the CDR3 is TGTGCCAGCAGTGAATGGGGGCAGAACTCTGGGGCCAACGTCCTGACTTTC. Amino acids: CASSEWGQNSGANVLTF.

The chain uses TRBV19 and TRBJ1-2; D is uncertain. Germline assignment: CDR1 LNHDA and CDR2 SQIVND (reference sequence). The CDR3 consists of 15 residues. V was pared by 1 base and J by 4 bases, with 13 bases between. The CDR3 region is CASSIARGLSYGYTF. In DNA form, the CDR3 reads TGTGCCAGTAGTATAGCGAGAGGGCTGTCCTATGGCTACACCTTC.

The chain recombines TRBV19 with TRBJ2-1; unclear D gene. With 4 bases removed from V and 0 bases from J, the gap between germline ends came to 10 bases. Germline CDR1 is LNHDA and CDR2 is SQIVND (reference sequence). CDR3 length: 15 residues. For the CDR3, the DNA is TGTGCCAGTAGTAATATCGGTATCTCCTACAATGAGCAGTTCTTC. This sequence encodes CASSNIGISYNEQFF.

This chain links TRBV27 with TRBJ2-1; 10 bases map to TRBD2. From germline, CDR1 is MNHEY and CDR2 SMNVEV (reference sequence). J was trimmed by 8 bases and V by 3 bases; bases with no gene match: 7. This CDR3 has 15 residues. The CDR3 reads CASSFSGRLGDEQFF. The CDR3 nucleotides are TGTGCCAGCAGTTTTAGCGGGAGGCTAGGGGATGAGCAGTTCTTC.

The chain links TRBV25-1 to TRBJ1-6; D may be TRBD1 (5 bases). Germline assignment: CDR1 MGHDK and CDR2 SYGVNS. The V end was cut by 0 bases, the J end by 7 bases, with 13 bases between. The CDR3 covers 16 residues. CDR3 sequence reads: CASSEYGTGENSPLHF. The CDR3 DNA reads as TGTGCCAGCAGTGAATACGGTACAGGTGAAAATTCACCCCTCCACTTT. Full variable domain (missing parts from reference TRBV25-1 and TRBJ1-6): EADIYQTPRYLVIGTGKKITLECSQTMGHDKMYWYQQDPGMELHLIHYSYGVNSTEKGDLSSESTVSRIRTEHFPLTLESARPSHTSQYLCASSEYGTGENSPLHFGNGTRLTVT.

The chain employs TRBV7-9 and TRBJ1-1; TRBD1 agrees at 7 bases. The CDR3 covers 14 residues. V shed 7 bases, J shed 0 bases, and the junction held 5 bases outside the gene matches. Germline CDR1 SEHNR, CDR2 FQNEAQ (reference sequence). CDR3 DNA: TGTGCCAGCACCCCGACAGGGCTGAACACTGAAGCTTTCTTT. It specifies CASTPTGLNTEAFF.

The V and J genes are TRBV4-3 and TRBJ1-4; TRBD1 aligns across 8 bases. The CDR3 spans 16 residues. The V segment lost 1 base and the J segment 2 bases; nucleotides outside the gene matches: 3. Germline V gene sequence: CDR1 LGHNA, CDR2 YSLEER. The CDR3 sequence: CASSQAYRGTNEKLFF. CDR3 nucleotide sequence: TGCGCCAGCAGCCAAGCTTACAGGGGGACTAATGAAAAACTGTTTTTT.

This chain connects TRBV20-1 to TRBJ2-1, with a possible D match to TRBD2 (6 bases). Trimming stripped 3 bases from V and 3 bases from J, with 15 bases between. The germline CDR1 and CDR2 sequences are DFQATT and SNEGSKA (reference sequence). The CDR3 extends over 15 amino acids. This CDR3 is CSASRSGAHYNEQFF. DNA for the CDR3: TGCAGTGCTAGTCGTAGCGGAGCCCACTACAATGAGCAGTTCTTC.

V and J are TRBV27 and TRBJ2-7; TRBD2 is a possible D gene (6 bases). Trimming pared 3 bases from V and 4 bases from J, leaving 13 bases between. CDR3 length equals 14 residues. The germline V gene encodes CDR1 MNHEY and CDR2 SMNVEV (reference sequence). The CDR3, as DNA: TGTGCCAGCAGTTTCAATAGCGGAGAATACGAGCAGTACTTC. Amino acids: CASSFNSGEYEQYF.

The J gene is TRBJ1-3, the V gene TRBV7-8, with D perhaps TRBD1 (6 bases). The CDR3 loop spans 16 amino acids. Germline loops: CDR1 SGHVS, CDR2 FQNEAQ. Trimming left V 1 base short and J 1 base short, with 11 bases between. The DNA of the CDR3 is TGTGCCAGCAGCTTAGAGGGGGGGTTGTCTGGAAACACCATATATTTT. It specifies CASSLEGGLSGNTIYF.

This sequence joins TRBV10-3 and TRBJ2-5, with 8 bases identical to TRBD2. The CDR3 is made up of 14 amino acids. The V gene end was trimmed by 5 bases and the J gene end by 5 bases; junction bases not matched to a gene: 7. The germline gives CDR1 ENHRY, CDR2 SYGVKD. In DNA, the CDR3 is TGTGCCATCAGTCCCGGGGGGGCTGGGGAGACCCAGTACTTC. Its translation is CAISPGGAGETQYF.

This clone was seen only once. The V and J genes are TRBV19 and TRBJ1-2; D is undetermined. The CDR3 length is 14 residues. V dropped 8 bases and J dropped 5 bases, with 18 bases sitting between them. Germline loops: CDR1 LNHDA, CDR2 SQIVND (reference sequence). The chain's CDR3 is CASEPGGVRYGYTF. The CDR3 DNA reads as TGTGCCAGTGAACCCGGCGGGGTGAGATATGGCTACACCTTC.